The present entry profiles one TCR beta chain with its context. Using immunoSEQ multiplex PCR, the repertoire was profiled, and TCRdb retains in-frame clones only, with some absent. The table records about 59,000 clones, around three quarters of them present only once. This entry is derived from a study of T cells in tumors after PD-1 blockade. Study overall: Patients had no prior checkpoint blockade, systemic immunosuppressants, or anti-cancer therapy within 4 weeks.

The CDR3 extends over 16 amino acids. Germline values: CDR1 SGHVS, CDR2 FNYEAQ. V dropped 1 base and J dropped 7 bases, with 17 bases sitting between them. Template: tumor biopsy or peripheral blood genomic DNA, 616-6,004 ng per sample. The sample here was PBMCs, taken before anti-PD-1 treatment. The TCR originated in a human donor with basal cell carcinoma. V and J are TRBV7-6 and TRBJ2-1; perhaps D is TRBD1 or TRBD2 (5 bases each). The CDR3 is CASSLERGPLSNEQFF. CDR3 sequence (DNA): TGTGCCAGCAGCTTAGAACGGGGCCCTCTATCAAATGAGCAGTTCTTC.